Here is one T cell receptor (beta chain) with its context. The antigen is undetermined. The sample is drawn from a study of beta chain features in type 1 diabetes. General study results and limits: All four CD4+ subsets from Type 1 diabetes patients carried moderately but significantly shorter TCRB CDR3s. Here, the possible influence of HLA type (on TCRB rearrangement) remained unresolved.

The CDR3 is 16 amino acids. Trimming stripped 5 bases from V and 7 bases from J, with 23 bases between. Per the germline V gene, CDR1 is MDHEN and CDR2 is SYDVKM. The whole isolated RNA underwent reverse transcription, so sequencing captured expressed TCRB transcripts. Assay used: immunoSEQ multiplex PCR; TCRdb lists only in-frame clones, some missing. Among some 120,000 clones, about 18% were seen once, and the ten largest hold 2.6%. This sequence originates from a man aged 18 to 30 with type 1 diabetes. Sequenced material: central memory CD4+ T cells from blood. The J gene is TRBJ1-2, the V gene TRBV28, with D perhaps TRBD1 (5 bases). CDR3 region: CASSIPGQGPVGGYTF. The CDR3 DNA follows: TGTGCCAGCAGTATCCCGGGGCAGGGCCCTGTTGGTGGCTACACCTTC.